Following are 22 T cell receptor beta chains from one sample sequenced in a study of blood T cell repertoires in COVID-19. Generated by immunoSEQ multiplex PCR, the TCRdb table keeps only in-frame clones and is missing some. This table holds around 210,000 clones, around nine tenths found once. The material sequenced was peripheral blood. These receptors were collected from a man in his fifties with COVID-19, enrolled during active disease.

The rearrangement links TRBV9 to TRBJ2-3; 7 bases align to TRBD1. Looked up from germline, CDR1 is SGDLS and CDR2 is YYNGEE. After removal of 4 bases from V and 2 bases from J, the junction contained 7 bases not matched to a gene. CDR3 size: 15 residues. CDR3 DNA: TGTGCCAGCAGCAAAACAGGGGCCCTCACAGATACGCAGTATTTT. Amino acids: CASSKTGALTDTQYF.

The chain combines TRBV30 with TRBJ2-3; no reliable D call. The CDR3 contains 11 residues. Germline V gives CDR1 GTSNPN, CDR2 SVGIG (reference sequence). With 5 bases removed from V and 6 bases from J, the gap between germline ends came to 9 bases. CDR3 sequence reads: CAWGGLDTQYF. CDR3 coding DNA: TGTGCCTGGGGTGGGCTGGATACGCAGTATTTT.

The V and J genes are TRBV7-9 and TRBJ2-3; a weak D match, TRBD2 (7 bases). CDR3 length: 16 residues. Trimming cost V 2 bases and J 3 bases, with 15 bases left between them. From germline, CDR1 is SEHNR and CDR2 FQNEAQ (reference sequence). CDR3 in amino acids: CASSLSAGARTDTQYF. The CDR3 DNA is TGTGCCAGCAGCTTATCGGCGGGGGCCAGAACAGATACGCAGTATTTT.

The CDR3 reads CASRRLAGGPDTQYF. CDR3 nucleotides: TGTGCCAGCAGACGACTAGCGGGAGGGCCAGATACGCAGTATTTT. The V gene is TRBV11-1, the J gene TRBJ2-3, with 14 nucleotides matching TRBD2. V lost 6 bases, J lost 4 bases, and 3 bases stayed unmatched. The germline V gene has CDR1 SGHAT and CDR2 FQDESV (reference sequence). The CDR3 is 15 amino acids. Using reference TRBV11-1 and TRBJ2-3 for the parts outside the CDR3, the full variable domain is EAEVAQSPRYKITEKSQAVAFWCDPISGHATLYWYRQILGQGPELLVQFQDESVVDDSQLPKDRFSAERLKGVDSTLKIQPAELGDSAMYLCASRRLAGGPDTQYFGPGTRLTVL.

CDR3 in amino acids: CASSIMTGSSYEQYF. The CDR3 DNA reads as TGTGCCAGCAGTATAATGACAGGTAGCTCCTACGAGCAGTACTTC. The rearrangement joins TRBV27 to TRBJ2-7; maybe TRBD1 (6 bases). This CDR3 contains 15 residues. Germline V gene sequence: CDR1 MNHEY, CDR2 SMNVEV (reference sequence). V lost 5 bases, J lost 0 bases, and 14 bases lay in between.

The chain uses TRBV2 and TRBJ2-3, with 14 nucleotides matching TRBD2. There are 17 residues in the CDR3. Trimming at V came to 5 bases and at J to 6 bases, leaving 10 bases not matched to a gene. CDR1 is SNHLY, CDR2 FYNNEI, per germline. CDR3 nucleotides: TGTGCCAGCAGTATTCGGGGACTAGCGGGAGAGGGTGATACGCAGTATTTT. It translates to CASSIRGLAGEGDTQYF.

The rearrangement joins TRBV7-3 to TRBJ2-3, with a weak D call TRBD2 (9 bases). The germline gives CDR1 SGHTA, CDR2 FQGTGA. V was cut by 5 bases and J by 4 bases, with 16 bases left in between. CDR3 length: 15 amino acids. The CDR3 nucleotides read TGTGCCAGCAGCCCAGGGGGCGGGAGGGCAGATACGCAGTATTTT. Protein sequence: CASSPGGGRADTQYF. Combining the CDR3 with reference TRBV7-3 and TRBJ2-3 gives the whole variable domain GAGVSQTPSNKVTEKGKYVELRCDPISGHTALYWYRQSLGQGPEFLIYFQGTGAADDSGLPNDRFFAVRPEGSVSTLKIQRTERGDSAVYLCASSPGGGRADTQYFGPGTRLTVL.

The chain employs TRBV10-1 and TRBJ2-7; possibly TRBD2 for D (5 bases). Germline CDR1 and CDR2: WNHNN and SYGVQD (reference sequence). The V and J ends lost 6 bases and 0 bases respectively, with 9 bases between them. The CDR3 consists of 13 residues. CDR3 residues: CASRRVSSYEQYF. The CDR3 nucleotides are TGCGCCAGCAGGAGGGTATCCTCCTACGAGCAGTACTTC.

This clone was found once. V gene TRBV3-1 (or the pseudogene TRBV3-2) combines with J gene TRBJ1-1, with TRBD1 as a possible D gene (5 bases). Germline CDR1 and CDR2: LGHDT and YNNKEL (reference sequence). V lost 3 bases to trimming and J lost 1 base, with 9 bases between them. The CDR3 loop spans 14 amino acids. CDR3 sequence (DNA): TGTGCCAGCAGCCATCTAGACAGGAACACTGAAGCTTTCTTT. It encodes CASSHLDRNTEAFF.

The chain has TRBV14 and TRBJ1-6; weak D call: TRBD1 (5 bases). Germline V gene data show CDR1 as SGHDN and CDR2 as FVKESK. The ends were cut back, 1 base at V and 6 bases at J, with 10 bases in the middle. This CDR3 contains 15 residues. The CDR3 region has the DNA TGTGCCAGCAGCCAAGGTCACAGGTCTAATTCACCCCTCCACTTT. Translating it yields CASSQGHRSNSPLHF.

The J gene is TRBJ2-3, the V gene TRBV2, with 8 nucleotides matching TRBD1. The germline gives CDR1 SNHLY, CDR2 FYNNEI. The V and J ends lost 11 bases and 2 bases, in that order; junction bases with no gene match: 15. The CDR3 runs 16 residues. The CDR3 DNA follows: TGTGCCTCCCAAACTCCATGGACAGGGCTCACAGATACGCAGTATTTT. This gives the protein CASQTPWTGLTDTQYF. The full variable domain, completed using reference TRBV2 and TRBJ2-3, is EPEVTQTPSHQVTQMGQEVILRCVPISNHLYFYWYRQILGQKVEFLVSFYNNEISEKSEIFDDQFSVERPDGSNFTLKIRSTKLEDSAMYFCASQTPWTGLTDTQYFGPGTRLTVL.

V and J are TRBV7-9 and TRBJ1-1, with D maybe TRBD1 (5 bases). The V end was cut by 5 bases, the J end by 2 bases, with 15 bases between. This CDR3 region has 15 residues. Germline-derived CDR1 and CDR2 are SEHNR and FQNEAQ (reference sequence). CDR3 DNA sequence: TGTGCCAGCAGCCTACCCGACAGAGGTAACACTGAAGCTTTCTTT. This sequence encodes CASSLPDRGNTEAFF.

The rearrangement joins TRBV5-4 to TRBJ2-7; D may be TRBD1 (6 bases). CDR1 is SGHNT and CDR2 is YYREEE in the germline V gene (reference sequence). The CDR3 sequence is 13 residues long. Trimming took off 4 bases at V and 5 bases at J, with 13 bases between the two ends. The CDR3 sequence is CASSRPEGDEQYF. In nucleotides, the CDR3 is TGTGCCAGCAGCCGCCCCGAGGGGGACGAGCAGTACTTC. The variable domain in full, completed from reference TRBV5-4 and TRBJ2-7, reads ETGVTQSPTHLIKTRGQQVTLRCSSQSGHNTVSWYQQALGQGPQFIFQYYREEENGRGNFPPRFSGLQFPNYSSELNVNALELDDSALYLCASSRPEGDEQYFGPGTRLTVT.

The chain recombines TRBV7-8 with TRBJ2-1; TRBD2 matches 8 bases. In germline, CDR1 is SGHVS, CDR2 FQNEAQ. Trimming removed 6 bases from V and 4 bases from J; junction bases left unmatched: 8. The CDR3 length is 15 residues. Here the CDR3 DNA reads TGTGCCAGCAGTTCCACTAGCGGTAAATACAATGAGCAGTTCTTC. Residues: CASSSTSGKYNEQFF.

This clone came up once. V gene TRBV16 combines with J gene TRBJ1-6, with 9 positions matching TRBD1. The junction had 8 bases not matched to a gene; V was cut back by 5 bases and J by 0 bases. The CDR3 length is 18 residues. Looked up from germline, CDR1 is KGHSY and CDR2 is FQNENV. CDR3 loop: CASSGGTGKPSYNSPLHF. CDR3 in DNA: TGTGCCAGCAGCGGTGGGACAGGGAAGCCCTCCTATAATTCACCCCTCCACTTT.

The chain combines TRBV18 with TRBJ2-7; a weak D match, TRBD2 (7 bases). In germline, CDR1 is KGHSH, CDR2 LQKENI. The V end was cut by 3 bases, the J end by 3 bases, with 9 bases between. The CDR3 is 13 amino acids. The CDR3 region is CASSPRGLYEQYF. CDR3 in DNA: TGTGCCAGCTCACCGCGGGGGCTCTACGAGCAGTACTTC. The complete variable domain, with remaining parts taken from reference TRBV18 and TRBJ2-7, reads NAGVMQNPRHLVRRRGQEARLRCSPMKGHSHVYWYRQLPEEGLKFMVYLQKENIIDESGMPKERFSAEFPKEGPSILRIQQVVRGDSAAYFCASSPRGLYEQYFGPGTRLTVT.

Note on this clone: At one of its ends the junction is not consistent with the germline gene, which may arise from a read error. The chain couples TRBV5-6 to TRBJ1-6; D is unclear. The V gene's germline CDR1 is SGHDT and CDR2 YYEEEE. The CDR3 contains 18 residues. The CDR3 protein is CASSLGAAASSYNLPLHF. The CDR3 nucleotides read TGTGCCAGCAGCTTGGGGGCAGCCGCGAGCTCCTATAATTTACCCCTCCACTTT. Drawing the rest from reference TRBV5-6 and TRBJ1-6, the complete variable domain is DAGVTQSPTHLIKTRGQQVTLRCSPKSGHDTVSWYQQALGQGPQFIFQYYEEEERQRGNFPDRFSGHQFPNYSSELNVNALLLGDSALYLCASSLGAAASSYNLPLHFGNGTRLTVT.

The chain couples TRBV24-1 to TRBJ1-5; 7 nucleotides match TRBD1. The junction had 11 bases not matched to a gene; V was cut back by 4 bases and J by 0 bases. The length of the CDR3 is 18 residues. The germline gives CDR1 KGHDR, CDR2 SFDVKD. The CDR3 loop is CATSDSPPQGDSNQPQHF. The CDR3 bases are TGTGCCACCAGTGACTCTCCCCCGCAGGGGGATAGCAATCAGCCCCAGCATTTT.

The chain uses TRBV14 and TRBJ2-2; D might be TRBD1 (6 bases). The V end lost 1 base, the J end lost 2 bases, and 11 bases lay between the germline ends. The CDR3 extends over 16 amino acids. CDR1 is SGHDN and CDR2 is FVKESK in the germline V gene. The CDR3 DNA reads as TGTGCCAGCAGCCAAGTGAGACAGGTCAACACCGGGGAGCTGTTTTTT. Its protein product is CASSQVRQVNTGELFF.

The chain carries TRBV7-9 and TRBJ2-1; TRBD2 matches 9 bases. V dropped 0 bases and J dropped 1; count of bases not matched to a gene: 7. There are 18 residues in the CDR3. Germline V gene sequence: CDR1 SEHNR, CDR2 FQNEAQ (reference sequence). The chain's CDR3 is CASSLAPERGVSYNEQFF. In DNA form, the CDR3 reads TGTGCCAGCAGCTTAGCGCCGGAGCGGGGGGTATCCTACAATGAGCAGTTCTTC.

The chain couples TRBV18 to TRBJ1-1, with D tentatively TRBD1 (5 bases). V lost 0 bases, J lost 6 bases, and 17 bases lay in between. This CDR3 has 16 residues. The germline gives CDR1 KGHSH, CDR2 LQKENI. For the CDR3, the DNA is TGTGCCAGCTCACCACCCTCAGAAACACGGGGGGCTGAAGCTTTCTTT. This sequence encodes CASSPPSETRGAEAFF.

This clone was seen once. The V call is TRBV24-1, the J call TRBJ2-1; 8 positions match TRBD2. Germline V gene lookup returns CDR1 KGHDR and CDR2 SFDVKD. V lost 5 bases and J lost 5; bases outside the gene matches: 13. This CDR3 is built from 17 residues. CDR3 loop: CATSAVGRAGINNEQFF. The CDR3 nucleotides read TGTGCCACCAGTGCGGTCGGGAGGGCGGGAATTAACAATGAGCAGTTCTTC.